This T cell receptor (beta chain) was captured in a study of blood T cell repertoires in COVID-19. On the study more broadly: Samples taken during acute and convalescent COVID-19 were collected in the United States, Italy and Spain.

The germline V gene encodes CDR1 SEHNR and CDR2 FQNEAQ (reference sequence). The length of the CDR3 is 14 residues. The germline V and J ends were trimmed by 4 bases and 0 bases, with 7 bases remaining between them. The assay was immunoSEQ multiplex PCR, and TCRdb's table has in-frame clones only and misses some. The table lists some 120,000 clones, 83% of them singletons, with 5.9% in the top ten. The clonotype was recovered from a man at least 80 years old with active or convalescent COVID-19. The specimen sequenced was peripheral blood. The V call is TRBV7-9, the J call TRBJ2-1, with D perhaps matching TRBD1 (5 bases). Here the CDR3 DNA reads TGTGCCAGCAGCTGGACATCCTCCTACAATGAGCAGTTCTTC. Protein sequence: CASSWTSSYNEQFF. Full variable domain (remainder filled in from reference TRBV7-9 and TRBJ2-1): DTGVSQNPRHKITKRGQNVTFRCDPISEHNRLYWYRQTLGQGPEFLTYFQNEAQLEKSRLLSDRFSAERPKGSFSTLEIQRTEQGDSAMYLCASSWTSSYNEQFFGPGTRLTVL.